A selection of T cell receptor beta chains follows, all from one sample in a study of shared clonotypes between healthy human individuals. Assay used: immunoSEQ multiplex PCR; TCRdb lists only in-frame clones, some missing. The sample comprises about 1,800,000 clones, about 95% of which are singletons, and more than 0.9% rests with the top ten. Sequenced material: naive CD8+ T cells sorted from blood. These TCRs come from a man aged 18-30 years in good health. Each CDR3 is given with its conserved first and last residue. The D gene is left open where the match is weak. Size values are once, few and many counts, or a class for expanded clones, and some rows have none.

cdr3_nt	cdr3_aa	d_call	v_call	j_call	cdr3_length	clone_size
TGTGCCAGCAGCTTAGTTGGGGTCCAAGAGACCCAGTACTTC	CASSLVGVQETQYF	-	TRBV7-9	TRBJ2-5	14	-
TGTGCCAGCAGCGTAGCTGAAAGCCGCTTCGATGAGCAGTTCTTC	CASSVAESRFDEQFF	-	TRBV9	TRBJ2-1	15	-
TGTGCCAGCAGTGAATGTGGGAACATAGTTCCTAGGCCCCAGCATTTT	CASSECGNIVPRPQHF	-	TRBV25-1	TRBJ1-5	16	once
TGTGCCAGTATGGACACCGGGACAGGGGGTGGATACGAGCAGTACTTC	CASMDTGTGGGYEQYF	TRBD1	TRBV19	TRBJ2-7	16	-
TGCGCCAGCAGCCGCTATAGAGGGGTAGGCCAGCCCCAGCATTTT	CASSRYRGVGQPQHF	-	TRBV4-3	TRBJ1-5	15	-
TGCAGCGTTCCAGAAGGGGACAAGGGGACCCAGTACTTC	CSVPEGDKGTQYF	-	TRBV29-1	TRBJ2-5	13	-
-	CASSSSVGGQGEQYF	-	TRBV6-5	TRBJ2-7	15	-
TGCGCCAGCAGCTCGGTCATAGGGATCTACAATGAGCAGTTCTTC	CASSSVIGIYNEQFF	-	TRBV10-2	TRBJ2-1	15	-
TGTGCCAGCAGCCCTCTTAAAGTGAGGCCTTCGAACACCGGGGAGCTGTTTTTT	CASSPLKVRPSNTGELFF	-	TRBV7-9	TRBJ2-2	18	-
TGCGCCAGCAGCCAAGATCGAGACGGATACTATGGCTACACCTTC	CASSQDRDGYYGYTF	-	TRBV4-3	TRBJ1-2	15	-
TGCAGCGTTCGGGACAGCGTCTACGAGCAGTACTTC	CSVRDSVYEQYF	TRBD1	TRBV29-1	TRBJ2-7	12	-
TGTGCCAGCAGCCCCTTAGGAGAGACCCAGTACTTC	CASSPLGETQYF	-	TRBV11-2	TRBJ2-5	12	-
TGTGCCAGCAACACGCTAGCGGGGGGCTACAATGAGCAGTTCTTC	CASNTLAGGYNEQFF	TRBD2	TRBV6-5	TRBJ2-1	15	-
TGTGCCTGGGGTACAGGGGCCTACAATGAGCAGTTCTTC	CAWGTGAYNEQFF	TRBD1	TRBV30	TRBJ2-1	13	once
TGTGCCAGCAGTGAAGCGCTGGCAGGGAGGGAAGAGACCCAGTACTTC	CASSEALAGREETQYF	TRBD2	TRBV2	TRBJ2-5	16	-
TGTGCCAGCAGCGTAGCGGGACTAGGGGCAGATACGCAGTATTTT	CASSVAGLGADTQYF	TRBD2	TRBV9	TRBJ2-3	15	-
TGCGCCAGCAGCCAAGGGCCCCAACAGGGTAACACTGAAGCTTTCTTT	CASSQGPQQGNTEAFF	-	TRBV4-1	TRBJ1-1	16	-
TGTGCCAGAAGGGGCCGGACTAGCGAAAGGAAGGAGACCCAGTACTTC	CARRGRTSERKETQYF	TRBD2	TRBV5-3	TRBJ2-5	16	-
TGTGCCAGCAGTGGTTCGGGTACGCAGTATTTT	CASSGSGTQYF	-	TRBV6-5	TRBJ2-3	11	-
TGTGCCAGCAGCTTGTACAATGAGCAGTTCTTC	CASSLYNEQFF	-	TRBV5-5	TRBJ2-1	11	once
TGTGCCAGCAGTTTAATTCCCGCAGATACGCAGTATTTT	CASSLIPADTQYF	-	TRBV27	TRBJ2-3	13	-
TGTGCCAGCAGCTCGGGACGCACCTACGAGCAGTACTTC	CASSSGRTYEQYF	-	TRBV7-6	TRBJ2-7	13	-
TGCGCCAGCAGCCAAGAAACGGGGGCTTCCTACGAGCAGTACTTC	CASSQETGASYEQYF	-	TRBV4-3	TRBJ2-7	15	-
TGTGCCAGCAGTTTAGGCCCCGTAACAAGCACTGAAGCTTTCTTT	CASSLGPVTSTEAFF	-	TRBV27	TRBJ1-1	15	-
TGTGCCAGCAGCCAGTTCCCGGGTGGGAACACTGAAGCTTTCTTT	CASSQFPGGNTEAFF	-	TRBV4-2	TRBJ1-1	15	-
TGTGCCAGCAGCGTAGACGGTAGCGGGGGACGCACAGATACGCAGTATTTT	CASSVDGSGGRTDTQYF	TRBD2	TRBV9	TRBJ2-3	17	-
TGTGCCAGCAGTGAAGTAACAGATACGCAGTATTTT	CASSEVTDTQYF	-	TRBV25-1	TRBJ2-3	12	-
TGTGCCACCAGCAGAGTGCCAGGGATTCCCAATGAGCAGTTCTTC	CATSRVPGIPNEQFF	-	TRBV15	TRBJ2-1	15	-
TGTGCCAGCAGCGTAGATGGACGGGAGGCCTACAATGAGCAGTTCTTC	CASSVDGREAYNEQFF	TRBD2	TRBV9	TRBJ2-1	16	-
TGTGCCAGTAGTATAGGAGGCGGGGGGCAAGAGACCCAGTACTTC	CASSIGGGGQETQYF	TRBD2	TRBV19	TRBJ2-5	15	-
TGTGCCAGCAGCTTAGTGGACACAGATACGCAGTATTTT	CASSLVDTDTQYF	-	TRBV13	TRBJ2-3	13	-
TGTGCCAGCAGCCCCCACCGGTGGATGGATAGCAATCAGCCCCAGCATTTT	CASSPHRWMDSNQPQHF	-	TRBV5-6	TRBJ1-5	17	-
TGTGCCAGCGGGATCTGGGGCGGGGATACGCAGTATTTT	CASGIWGGDTQYF	-	TRBV5-4	TRBJ2-3	13	once
TGTGCCAGCAGTCTGCATCCCTCCTACGAGCAGTACTTC	CASSLHPSYEQYF	-	TRBV28	TRBJ2-7	13	-
TGTGCCAGCAGCCCGGCCCATACGACAGGGGGTGGCGAGCAGTACTTC	CASSPAHTTGGGEQYF	TRBD1	TRBV11-3	TRBJ2-7	16	-
TGTGCCATCAGTGAGTCTAAGGGTGGGGCACAGGGCGAGCAGTACTTC	CAISESKGGAQGEQYF	-	TRBV10-3	TRBJ2-7	16	-
TGTGCCAGCACCCACGGGCAGGGGAGTTACAATGAGCAGTTCTTC	CASTHGQGSYNEQFF	-	TRBV6-5	TRBJ2-1	15	-
TGTGCCAGCAGCCAAGTTCAGGGGTCCTACGAGCAGTACTTC	CASSQVQGSYEQYF	-	TRBV14	TRBJ2-7	14	-
TGTGCCAGCAGTTACTTGGACTCAGGGATCTACGAGCAGTACTTC	CASSYLDSGIYEQYF	-	TRBV6-5	TRBJ2-7	15	-
TGTGCCATGTCGACAGGGAGGTACGAGCAGTACTTC	CAMSTGRYEQYF	-	TRBV2	TRBJ2-7	12	-
TGTGCCAGTAGTACCGCCGTCGGCGGGAGGGCGAACACCGGGGAGCTGTTTTTT	CASSTAVGGRANTGELFF	TRBD2	TRBV19	TRBJ2-2	18	-
TGTGCCAGCAGTGAAGCGCCCCTAGCGGGGGACGAGCAGTACTTC	CASSEAPLAGDEQYF	TRBD2	TRBV6-1	TRBJ2-7	15	-
TGTGCCAGCAGTTCGGCCCCCTGGGAAGAGCAGTACTTC	CASSSAPWEEQYF	-	TRBV27	TRBJ2-7	13	-
TGTGCCAGCAGCTCACATCCGGCAGGGGGACAGGGGACCCAGTACTTC	CASSSHPAGGQGTQYF	TRBD1	TRBV11-2	TRBJ2-5	16	-